This TCR beta chain was retrieved from a study of blood T cell repertoires in COVID-19. In the study overall: Sites across the United States, Italy and Spain contributed samples from acute and convalescent COVID-19. T cells, B-cell-depleted T cells, or PBMCs provided the cDNA or gDNA that served as material.

CDR1 is ENHRY and CDR2 is SYGVKD in the germline V gene. This CDR3 region has 18 residues. Trimming stripped 0 bases from V and 5 bases from J, with 17 bases between. Original data processing: Amplifying reference gene primers gave estimates of nucleated cell counts. Repertoires were generated with immunoSEQ multiplex PCR, while TCRdb's copy carries only in-frame clones and drops some. Clonal size and the V and J genes are those of that table, whereas D and trimming came from the DNA. The sample includes over 120,000 clones, 80% to 85% of them seen just once. This sequence originates from a woman aged 60-75 years with acute or convalescent COVID-19. V is TRBV10-3 and J is TRBJ1-6; D may be TRBD1 (5 bases). Sample: peripheral blood. For the CDR3, the DNA is TGTGCCATCAGTGAGTCGAGCTTCAGGGCAGGCAATAATTCACCCCTCCACTTT. Amino acid sequence: CAISESSFRAGNNSPLHF.